The 30 T cell receptor beta chains given below trace back to one sample, sequenced in a study of cytomegalovirus exposure and HLA in healthy donors. The study ran its PCR with 60 Vbeta and 13 Jbeta primers. Assay: immunoSEQ multiplex PCR; the TCRdb copy retains only in-frame clones and omits some. The table lists 65,000 to 90,000 clones, with roughly 3.8% in the top ten. Sequenced: PBMCs. The receptors were sampled from a female donor in good health and CMV-seropositive.

The gene calls are TRBV7-2 and TRBJ2-7; 12 bases agree with TRBD1. Germline loops: CDR1 SGHTA, CDR2 FQGNSA. This CDR3 contains 16 residues. Losses at the gene ends were 5 bases for V and 2 bases for J; bases not matched to a gene: 7. The CDR3 region has the DNA TGTGCCAGCAGCCACCGGGACAGGGGGCGTGCCTACGAGCAGTACTTC. It translates to CASSHRDRGRAYEQYF.

This clone ranks as medium-sized in terms of frequency. The rearrangement links TRBV4-1 to TRBJ2-1; the D gene is possibly TRBD2 (5 bases). The ends were cut back, 5 bases at V and 10 bases at J, with 15 bases in the middle. The CDR3 runs to 13 residues. Looked up from germline, CDR1 is MGHRA and CDR2 is YSYEKL. The CDR3 nucleotides are TGCGCCAGCAGCTCCGGGGTTATGTCCGAGCAGTTCTTC. This translates into CASSSGVMSEQFF.

The rearrangement links TRBV5-1 to TRBJ2-1, with 15 nucleotides matching TRBD2. After removal of 4 bases from V and 8 bases from J, the junction contained 10 bases not matched to a gene. CDR3 length: 17 amino acids. CDR1 is SGHRS, CDR2 YFSETQ, per germline. The CDR3 spells CASSPGTSGRPNYEQFF. CDR3 DNA sequence: TGCGCCAGCAGCCCCGGGACTAGCGGGAGGCCCAACTATGAGCAGTTCTTC.

The chain links TRBV7-9 to TRBJ1-2, with D possibly being TRBD1 (6 bases). The CDR3 runs 14 residues. In germline, CDR1 is SEHNR, CDR2 FQNEAQ (reference sequence). Trimming removed 2 bases at V and 4 bases at J, with 11 bases between. CDR3 nucleotide sequence: TGTGCCAGCAGCTTACCAGGGGTAGTCTATGGCTACACCTTC. Translated, it gives CASSLPGVVYGYTF.

For this clone: Other DNA variants within this sample encode the same CDR3. The rearrangement uses TRBV18 and TRBJ1-2; tentative D call: TRBD1 (6 bases). Germline V gene data show CDR1 as KGHSH and CDR2 as LQKENI. The CDR3 is 13 residues long. V lost 3 bases, J lost 3 bases, and 8 bases lay in between. The CDR3 spells CASSPDSDYGYTF. Written as DNA, the CDR3 is TGTGCCAGCTCACCGGACAGCGACTATGGCTACACCTTC.

The chain employs TRBV9 and TRBJ1-2; D may be TRBD1 (5 bases). Trimming left V 0 bases short and J 8 bases short, with 14 bases between. CDR1 and CDR2 from the germline V gene are SGDLS and YYNGEE. The CDR3 has 14 residues. CDR3 protein: CASSVAAGLGGYTF. CDR3 DNA: TGTGCCAGCAGCGTAGCGGCAGGGCTGGGAGGCTACACCTTC.

CDR3 bases: TGTGCCAGCAGTTACCGACTATACAATGAGCAGTTCTTC. Its protein product is CASSYRLYNEQFF. This chain joins TRBV6-5 and TRBJ2-1; tentative D call: TRBD2 (5 bases). Germline loops: CDR1 MNHEY, CDR2 SVGAGI. V dropped 2 bases and J dropped 4 bases, with 6 bases sitting between them. The CDR3 runs 13 residues.

The chain combines TRBV4-3 with TRBJ2-5; 8 positions agree with TRBD2. The CDR3 totals 15 residues. V lost 4 bases, J lost 3 bases, and 7 bases stayed unmatched. Per germline, CDR1 LGHNA and CDR2 YSLEER. CDR3 nucleotide sequence: TGCGCCAGCAGCCTGACCGGGGGGGGCGAAGAGACCCAGTACTTC. Its translation: CASSLTGGGEETQYF.

The rearrangement uses TRBV4-1 and TRBJ2-7; D possibly corresponds to TRBD2 (5 bases). Germline V CDR1 and CDR2: MGHRA, YSYEKL. CDR3 size: 14 residues. V gave up 0 bases and J gave up 5 bases, with 11 bases separating them. CDR3 in amino acids: CASSQDNGVNEQYF. The DNA of the CDR3 is TGCGCCAGCAGCCAAGATAACGGGGTTAACGAGCAGTACTTC.

The chain combines TRBV18 with TRBJ2-1; no clear D. The CDR3 runs 14 residues. In germline, CDR1 is KGHSH, CDR2 LQKENI. V was trimmed by 4 bases and J by 0 bases, leaving 7 bases between them. The CDR3 spells CASSRTSSYNEQFF. For the CDR3, the DNA is TGTGCCAGCTCACGAACAAGCTCCTACAATGAGCAGTTCTTC. The variable domain in full, with the rest retrieved from reference TRBV18 and TRBJ2-1, is NAGVMQNPRHLVRRRGQEARLRCSPMKGHSHVYWYRQLPEEGLKFMVYLQKENIIDESGMPKERFSAEFPKEGPSILRIQQVVRGDSAAYFCASSRTSSYNEQFFGPGTRLTVL.

The chain couples TRBV19 to TRBJ2-7, with TRBD1 identical over 9 bases. The CDR3 is 14 amino acids. Germline V gives CDR1 LNHDA, CDR2 SQIVND (reference sequence). V trimming: 5 bases; J trimming: 0 bases; junction bases outside the gene matches: 2. This CDR3 reads CASSDRGSSYEQYF. CDR3 nucleotide sequence: TGTGCCAGTAGTGACAGGGGGTCCTCCTACGAGCAGTACTTC.

The gene calls are TRBV6-5 and TRBJ1-6, with 8 bases identical to TRBD1. Germline CDR1 reads MNHEY; CDR2 reads SVGAGI. The CDR3 spans 16 residues. V was pared by 0 bases and J by 5 bases, with 3 bases of the junction left unmatched. This CDR3 reads CASSYSRDRNNSPLHF. The CDR3 nucleotides are TGTGCCAGCAGTTACTCGAGGGACAGGAATAATTCACCCCTCCACTTT.

The gene calls are TRBV6-5 and TRBJ2-1; 9 positions match TRBD2. CDR1 is MNHEY and CDR2 is SVGAGI in the germline V gene. The CDR3 has 15 residues. Unmatched junction bases numbered 5, after V lost 4 bases and J lost 4 bases. CDR3 DNA: TGTGCCAGCAGTTCTCTAGCGGGAAATTACAATGAGCAGTTCTTC. Amino acids: CASSSLAGNYNEQFF.

The chain uses TRBV18 and TRBJ1-1; D is perhaps TRBD1 (5 bases). Looked up from germline, CDR1 is KGHSH and CDR2 is LQKENI. Trimming pared 3 bases from V and 0 bases from J, leaving 8 bases between. The CDR3 is made up of 14 amino acids. CDR3 residues: CASSPDIMNTEAFF. The CDR3 nucleotides read TGTGCCAGCTCACCGGACATCATGAACACTGAAGCTTTCTTT.

CDR3 nucleotides: TGTGCCAGCAGGACCCCGAGGACAGGGGGTGGCAATCAGCCCCAGCATTTT. Amino acids: CASRTPRTGGGNQPQHF. The gene calls are TRBV28 and TRBJ1-5, with TRBD1 identical over 10 bases. V trimming: 6 bases; J trimming: 2 bases; junction bases outside the gene matches: 10. Germline V gives CDR1 MDHEN, CDR2 SYDVKM. The length of the CDR3 is 17 residues.

The chain couples TRBV6-5 to TRBJ2-1, with 7 positions matching TRBD2. This CDR3 has 14 residues. V dropped 4 bases and J dropped 7; count of bases not matched to a gene: 7. In germline, CDR1 is MNHEY, CDR2 SVGAGI. CDR3 coding DNA: TGTGCCAGCAGTTCCCTTCTAGCGGAAAATGAGCAGTTCTTC. This codes for CASSSLLAENEQFF.

V and J are TRBV5-6 and TRBJ1-1; TRBD1 agrees at 10 bases. The CDR3 sequence is 15 residues long. V trimming: 0 bases; J trimming: 4 bases; junction bases outside the gene matches: 3. Germline values: CDR1 SGHDT, CDR2 YYEEEE. This CDR3 is CASSLVGQGGTEAFF. The CDR3, as DNA: TGTGCCAGCAGCTTGGTTGGACAGGGGGGCACTGAAGCTTTCTTT.

The J gene is TRBJ2-3, the V gene TRBV14; weak D call: TRBD1 (6 bases). Trimming cost V 3 bases and J 1 base, with 11 bases left between them. The CDR3 runs to 15 residues. The germline CDR1 and CDR2 sequences are SGHDN and FVKESK. CDR3 region: CASSQQGMGTDTQYF. CDR3 nucleotides: TGTGCCAGCAGCCAGCAGGGGATGGGCACAGATACGCAGTATTTT.

About this clone: One junction end does not reproduce the germline sequence, and a read error may be involved. The chain combines TRBV4-3 with TRBJ2-5; TRBD2 might be the D (7 bases). The CDR3 covers 14 residues. In germline, CDR1 is LGHNA, CDR2 YSLEER. The CDR3 DNA reads as TGCGCCAGCAGCCAAGTAGGGGGAGGGGAGAACCAGTACTTC. Translating it yields CASSQVGGGENQYF.

The rearrangement links TRBV5-1 to TRBJ1-2; a weak D match, TRBD1 (5 bases). V dropped 5 bases and J dropped 8 bases, with 16 bases sitting between them. The V gene's germline CDR1 is SGHRS and CDR2 YFSETQ. This CDR3 has 13 residues. CDR3 loop: CASRTGGGGGYTF. CDR3 in DNA: TGCGCCAGCAGAACGGGCGGCGGGGGAGGCTACACCTTC.

The chain employs TRBV27 and TRBJ2-7, with TRBD2 matching 9 bases. The junction had 12 bases not matched to a gene; V was cut back by 6 bases and J by 0 bases. The CDR3 is 17 residues long. Looked up from germline, CDR1 is MNHEY and CDR2 is SMNVEV (reference sequence). The chain's CDR3 is CASSRGGTSRISYEQYF. For the CDR3, the DNA is TGTGCCAGCAGCCGGGGGGGGACTAGCCGGATCTCCTACGAGCAGTACTTC.

The chain links TRBV28 to TRBJ2-7; TRBD1 matches 8 bases. With 4 bases clipped from V and 2 bases from J, the junction kept 10 bases outside the gene matches. CDR3 length: 16 amino acids. Germline V lookup: CDR1 MDHEN, CDR2 SYDVKM. The DNA for the CDR3 is TGTGCCAGCAGTTCCCACAGAGGACAGGGTGCCTACGAGCAGTACTTC. Residues: CASSSHRGQGAYEQYF. Using reference TRBV28 and TRBJ2-7 for the parts outside the CDR3, the full variable domain is DVKVTQSSRYLVKRTGEKVFLECVQDMDHENMFWYRQDPGLGLRLIYFSYDVKMKEKGDIPEGYSVSREKKERFSLILESASTNQTSMYLCASSSHRGQGAYEQYFGPGTRLTVT.

Remarks on this clone: Its ends do not fully match the called genes, so a read error is possible. The V gene is TRBV7-7, the J gene TRBJ2-1; no reliable D call. The germline V gene has CDR1 SSHAT and CDR2 FNYEAQ (reference sequence). This CDR3 spans 14 amino acids. The CDR3 loop is CASSPGGSYNEQFF. The DNA of the CDR3 is TGTGCTAGCAGCCCAGGTGGGTCCTACAATGAGCAGTTCTTC.

The chain combines TRBV28 with TRBJ2-5, with D possibly matching TRBD2 (5 bases). Germline CDR1 reads MDHEN; CDR2 reads SYDVKM. V lost 6 bases to trimming and J lost 5 bases, with 16 bases between them. This CDR3 is 14 amino acids long. Here the CDR3 reads CASSLHGWEETQYF. The CDR3 nucleotides are TGTGCCAGCAGCTTACACGGGTGGGAGGAGACCCAGTACTTC. The full variable domain, its missing parts supplied by reference TRBV28 and TRBJ2-5, is DVKVTQSSRYLVKRTGEKVFLECVQDMDHENMFWYRQDPGLGLRLIYFSYDVKMKEKGDIPEGYSVSREKKERFSLILESASTNQTSMYLCASSLHGWEETQYFGPGTRLLVL.

Written as DNA, the CDR3 is TGCGCCAGCAGCCAAGAACAGAACACCGGGGAGCTGTTTTTT. This codes for CASSQEQNTGELFF. The chain uses TRBV4-1 and TRBJ2-2, with no clear D. Germline V gene data show CDR1 as MGHRA and CDR2 as YSYEKL. The CDR3 extends over 14 amino acids. Trimming stripped 0 bases from V and 1 base from J, with 3 bases between.

The V gene is TRBV5-1, the J gene TRBJ2-2, with 7 bases that match TRBD1. CDR3 length: 15 residues. The germline V gene encodes CDR1 SGHRS and CDR2 YFSETQ. The V gene end was trimmed by 2 bases and the J gene end by 5 bases; junction bases not matched to a gene: 6. CDR3 sequence reads: CASSFGTVTTGELFF. Written as DNA, the CDR3 is TGCGCCAGCAGCTTTGGGACAGTCACGACCGGGGAGCTGTTTTTT.

This sequence joins TRBV6-5 and TRBJ2-2; 9 nucleotides match TRBD1. Per germline, CDR1 MNHEY and CDR2 SVGAGI. Trimming at V came to 4 bases and at J to 6 bases, leaving 9 bases not matched to a gene. The CDR3 length is 16 residues. Here the CDR3 DNA reads TGTGCCAGCAGTTTACAAACAGGGGGCCGAGCCGGGGAGCTGTTTTTT. Protein product: CASSLQTGGRAGELFF.

The gene calls are TRBV6-5 and TRBJ2-7; no clear D gene. Trimming shortened V by 0 bases and J by 7 bases, and 13 bases separated the two germline ends. This CDR3 contains 14 residues. Per the germline V gene, CDR1 is MNHEY and CDR2 is SVGAGI. Here the CDR3 reads CASSYSGPPREQYF. The CDR3 DNA sequence: TGTGCCAGCAGTTACTCCGGCCCTCCTAGGGAGCAGTACTTC.

The V call is TRBV6-5, the J call TRBJ2-7, with 10 bases aligning to TRBD1. CDR3 size: 15 residues. CDR1 and CDR2 from the germline V gene are MNHEY and SVGAGI. The V and J ends lost 4 bases and 3 bases, in that order; junction bases with no gene match: 6. The CDR3 loop reads CASSSPGTGVYEQYF. CDR3 DNA sequence: TGTGCCAGCAGTTCTCCCGGGACAGGGGTCTACGAGCAGTACTTC.

The CDR3 sequence is CATSSDRASSPLHF. CDR3 coding DNA: TGTGCCACCAGCAGTGACAGAGCCTCCTCACCCCTCCACTTT. J is TRBJ1-6 and V is TRBV15; D might be TRBD1 (5 bases). Germline values: CDR1 LNHNV, CDR2 YYDKDF (reference sequence). This CDR3 has 14 amino acids. V lost 3 bases and J 10 bases, leaving 13 bases between the germline ends.